This TCR beta chain was recorded in a study of beta chain features in type 1 diabetes. Of note for this clone: The antigen is undetermined.

General study findings and limits: Fewer junction insertions and more nucleotide deletions appeared in type 1 diabetes patients.

V lost 7 bases and J lost 0, with 8 bases in between. The CDR3 consists of 13 residues. The germline gives CDR1 SEHNR, CDR2 FQNEAQ (reference sequence). One heparinised blood draw, averaging roughly 0.11 L, came from each donor. Sorted populations all exceeded 98% purity. Since all of the isolated RNA was reverse transcribed, expressed TCRB transcripts were what got sequenced. The repertoire was sequenced with immunoSEQ multiplex PCR; TCRdb's copy has only in-frame clones and lacks some. The profile covers 150,000 or so clones, with over 8.5% appearing a single time and over 2% taken by the ten largest.

The sequenced material came from central memory CD4+ T cells from blood. This TCR was recovered from a man younger than 35 in good health. The chain is built from TRBV7-9 and TRBJ2-3; tentatively, D is TRBD1 (6 bases). CDR3 in DNA: TGTGCCAGCATTCAGGGGAGCACAGATACGCAGTATTTT. Translated, it gives CASIQGSTDTQYF.